This entry concerns a single TCR beta chain. Repertoires were generated with immunoSEQ multiplex PCR, while TCRdb's copy carries only in-frame clones and drops some. The data show roughly 80,000 clones, 90% to 95% seen once. The sample is drawn from a study of blood T cell repertoires in COVID-19. Study summary: Some COVID-19 samples were acute and others convalescent; all came from the United States, Italy and Spain. The analysed material was cDNA or gDNA that came from T cells, B-cell-depleted T cells, or PBMCs.

V lost 5 bases to trimming and J lost 9 bases, with 17 bases between them. CDR1 KGHSH and CDR2 LQKENI come from the germline V gene. The CDR3 is 15 residues long. The sequence came from a woman aged 45 to 65 in a cohort sampled during active COVID-19. The sequencing sample was made of peripheral blood. The V and J genes are TRBV18 and TRBJ1-6; tentatively, D is TRBD1 (6 bases). CDR3 sequence (DNA): TGTGCCAGCTCAGGTACAGGGACGGTGGGTTCACCCCTCCACTTT. It codes for CASSGTGTVGSPLHF.